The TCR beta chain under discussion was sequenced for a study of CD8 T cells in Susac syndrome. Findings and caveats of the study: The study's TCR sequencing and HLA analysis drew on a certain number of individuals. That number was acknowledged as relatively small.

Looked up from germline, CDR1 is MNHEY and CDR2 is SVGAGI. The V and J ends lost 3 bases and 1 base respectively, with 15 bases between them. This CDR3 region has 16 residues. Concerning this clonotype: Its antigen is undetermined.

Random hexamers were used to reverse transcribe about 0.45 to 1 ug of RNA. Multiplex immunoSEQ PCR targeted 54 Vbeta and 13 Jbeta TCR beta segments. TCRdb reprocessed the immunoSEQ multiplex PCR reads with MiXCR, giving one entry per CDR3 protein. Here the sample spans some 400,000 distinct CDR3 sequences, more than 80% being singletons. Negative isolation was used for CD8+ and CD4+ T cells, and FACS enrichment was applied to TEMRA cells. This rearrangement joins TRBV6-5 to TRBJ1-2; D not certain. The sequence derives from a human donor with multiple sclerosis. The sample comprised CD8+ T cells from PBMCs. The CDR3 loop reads CASSYRTFAINYGYTF. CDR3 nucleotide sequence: TGTGCCAGCAGTTATCGGACGTTCGCCATTAACTATGGCTACACCTTC.